This TCR beta chain appears in the sequencing data of a study of T-cell reconstitution after alpha-beta-depleted transplantation in children. The CDR3 is 15 residues long. V lost 1 base to trimming and J lost 1 base, with 10 bases between them. The germline CDR1 and CDR2 sequences are SEHNR and FQNEAQ (reference sequence). Preparation of the TCRbeta library was carried out with unique molecular identifiers. TCRdb re-called the PCR reads with MiXCR, one entry per CDR3 protein. Among about 540,000 distinct CDR3 sequences listed, roughly 18% were seen once. This receptor was identified in a human donor who donated a stem cell graft to a child with acute lymphoblastic leukemia. The source material was PBMCs from the stem cell graft donor, sampled from the stem cell graft. The chain couples TRBV7-9 to TRBJ1-1; possible D gene TRBD1, 5 bases. This CDR3 is CASSLVGRRNTEAFF. The DNA of the CDR3 is TGTGCCAGCAGCTTAGTGGGACGGCGGAACACTGAAGCTTTCTTT.